The source of this T cell receptor beta chain is a study of T cells in Graves' hyperthyroidism and ophthalmopathy. Study outcomes and limitations: Peripheral blood also featured most of the thyroid clonotypes expanded above 0.001.

TCR beta CDR3 sequences were amplified from RNA transcripts. HTBI primers were used for first-round RT-PCR of the TCR CDR3. Each CDR3 protein gets one entry after TCRdb re-called the multiplex PCR reads with MiXCR. The data contain roughly 630,000 distinct CDR3 sequences, 15% to 18% of them singletons. In its sample, this clonotype was seen a few times. The antigen remains undetermined. Germline lookup yields CDR1 SGHDN and CDR2 FVKESK. The trim removed 2 bases at V and 4 bases at J, leaving 3 bases unmatched. This CDR3 is built from 14 residues. The sample consisted of blood. V gene TRBV14 combines with J gene TRBJ2-5; 8 nucleotides match TRBD2. The TCR sequence derives from a woman aged 30 to 39 with Graves' hyperthyroidism. CDR3 sequence reads: CASSQSLAGETQYF. Written as DNA, the CDR3 is TGTGCCAGCAGCCAATCCCTAGCGGGAGAGACCCAGTACTTC.